Below are 20 T cell receptor beta chains sequenced from a single sample in a study of graft-versus-host responses after intestinal transplantation. Produced via immunoSEQ multiplex PCR; TCRdb's table is partial and in-frame only. The data contain about 37,000 clones, roughly 87% of them seen just once; the ten biggest clones take up about a sixth. Graft tissue processing released intraepithelial and lamina propria lymphocytes. The material was ileum tissue, obtained less than 210 days after intestinal transplant. The receptors were sampled from a human patient who received an intestinal transplant, so some T cells may come from the graft donor.

This chain links TRBV15 with TRBJ1-1; maybe TRBD1 (5 bases). The CDR3 extends over 14 amino acids. Trimming pared 6 bases from V and 1 base from J, leaving 12 bases between. The germline V gene encodes CDR1 LNHNV and CDR2 YYDKDF (reference sequence). The CDR3 here is CATRKYTGNTEAFF. The CDR3 nucleotides read TGTGCCACCAGGAAATACACAGGGAACACTGAAGCTTTCTTT.

The table lists this clone with a count of one. The gene calls are TRBV19 and TRBJ1-5; perhaps TRBD1 as D (5 bases). V lost 2 bases and J lost 1, with 9 bases in between. Germline CDR1 is LNHDA and CDR2 is SQIVND (reference sequence). The CDR3 contains 15 residues. CDR3 bases: TGTGCCAGTAGTATATGGGGGGGGAGCAATCAGCCCCAGCATTTT. It yields the protein CASSIWGGSNQPQHF.

CDR3 loop: CASSGDSTYEQYF. In DNA form, the CDR3 reads TGTGCCAGCAGTGGGGACTCTACCTACGAGCAGTACTTC. The chain combines TRBV28 with TRBJ2-7, with D maybe TRBD2 (6 bases). CDR1 is MDHEN, CDR2 SYDVKM, per germline. V was shortened by 5 bases and J by 2 bases, with 10 bases between the two germline ends. The CDR3 is 13 residues long.

The V and J genes are TRBV29-1 and TRBJ1-1; perhaps TRBD1 as D (6 bases). This CDR3 comprises 15 residues. The ends were cut back, 1 base at V and 7 bases at J, with 19 bases in the middle. The germline CDR1 and CDR2 sequences are SQVTM and ANQGSEA. The CDR3 protein is CSVEGRGGQVGEAFF. The CDR3 DNA reads as TGCAGCGTTGAAGGTCGGGGGGGACAAGTGGGTGAAGCTTTCTTT.

The gene calls are TRBV18 and TRBJ2-5, with D unresolved. The CDR3 has 12 amino acids. Trimming removed 0 bases from V and 3 bases from J, with 2 bases in between. Germline CDR1 reads KGHSH; CDR2 reads LQKENI. CDR3 loop: CASSPPKETQYF. CDR3 bases: TGTGCCAGCTCACCACCGAAAGAGACCCAGTACTTC. The entire variable domain, with the rest obtained from reference TRBV18 and TRBJ2-5, is as follows: NAGVMQNPRHLVRRRGQEARLRCSPMKGHSHVYWYRQLPEEGLKFMVYLQKENIIDESGMPKERFSAEFPKEGPSILRIQQVVRGDSAAYFCASSPPKETQYFGPGTRLLVL.

This clone came up once. J is TRBJ2-5 and V is TRBV11-2; D is ambiguous. The V gene's germline CDR1 is SGHAT and CDR2 FQNNGV. V was trimmed by 4 bases and J by 5 bases, leaving 8 bases between them. The CDR3 is made up of 12 amino acids. CDR3 nucleotide sequence: TGTGCCAGCAGCTCCCTAGGTGAGACCCAGTACTTC. Its translation is CASSSLGETQYF.

V usage is TRBV5-4 and J usage is TRBJ2-1, with 8 bases lining up with TRBD2. The CDR3 has 16 amino acids. Germline V lookup: CDR1 SGHNT, CDR2 YYREEE (reference sequence). Trimming removed 3 bases from V and 1 base from J; junction bases left unmatched: 6. The CDR3 here is CASSSVIAGSYNEQFF. CDR3 sequence (DNA): TGTGCCAGCAGCTCCGTAATAGCGGGGTCCTACAATGAGCAGTTCTTC.

V gene TRBV10-1 combines with J gene TRBJ2-7, with TRBD1 matching 10 bases. This CDR3 region has 14 residues. V was clipped by 7 bases and J by 3 bases; unmatched bases: 6. CDR1 WNHNN and CDR2 SYGVQD come from the germline V gene (reference sequence). Here the CDR3 reads CASTDRGGYYEQYF. The CDR3 DNA follows: TGCGCCAGCACGGACAGGGGGGGGTACTACGAGCAGTACTTC.

The J gene is TRBJ2-2, the V gene TRBV10-3; 7 bases are a match to TRBD2. The CDR3 is 15 amino acids. The germline gives CDR1 ENHRY, CDR2 SYGVKD. Trimming cost V 0 bases and J 5 bases; bases outside gene matches: 3. In DNA, the CDR3 is TGTGCCATCAGTGAGTCGTTAGCGGGTACCGGGGAGCTGTTTTTT. It specifies CAISESLAGTGELFF.

V gene TRBV7-9 combines with J gene TRBJ2-5; TRBD2 might be the D (5 bases). CDR1 is SEHNR and CDR2 is FQNEAQ in the germline V gene (reference sequence). The germline V and J ends were trimmed by 5 bases and 2 bases, with 18 bases remaining between them. This CDR3 is 16 amino acids long. CDR3 sequence: CASSEYTAVQQETQYF. The CDR3, as DNA: TGTGCCAGCAGCGAATATACAGCGGTTCAGCAAGAGACCCAGTACTTC.

DNA for the CDR3: TGTGCCAGCAGCCAAGGCCCCCCCTTTGCGGGACGGCGTAGTGAGCAGTACTTC. Encoded protein: CASSQGPPFAGRRSEQYF. This sequence joins TRBV4-2 and TRBJ2-7; a possible D gene is TRBD2 (6 bases). The CDR3 totals 18 residues. Germline lookup yields CDR1 LGHNA and CDR2 YNFKEQ. V dropped 1 base and J dropped 7 bases, with 26 bases sitting between them.

The chain combines TRBV7-2 with TRBJ2-1, with 14 bases fitting TRBD2. Per germline, CDR1 SGHTA and CDR2 FQGNSA. The CDR3 sequence is 15 residues long. J was trimmed by 8 bases and V by 5 bases; bases with no gene match: 5. The CDR3 reads CASSQTSGRAHEQFF. The CDR3 nucleotides read TGTGCCAGCAGCCAGACTAGCGGGAGGGCCCATGAGCAGTTCTTC.

The V call is TRBV6-5, the J call TRBJ1-6; weak D call: TRBD1 (6 bases). This CDR3 has 13 residues. Trimming removed 8 bases at V and 9 bases at J, with 14 bases between. The germline gives CDR1 MNHEY, CDR2 SVGAGI. As DNA, the CDR3 is TGTGCCAGCCGAGGGGCAGGGGTTTCACCCCTCCACTTT. Translating it yields CASRGAGVSPLHF.

The CDR3 sequence is CASSVSGTSAAYEQYF. Written as DNA, the CDR3 is TGTGCCAGTAGTGTCTCCGGGACTAGCGCGGCCTACGAGCAGTACTTC. This sequence joins TRBV19 and TRBJ2-7, with 10 nucleotides matching TRBD2. The CDR3 consists of 16 residues. Germline CDR1 reads LNHDA; CDR2 reads SQIVND (reference sequence). V lost 5 bases to trimming and J lost 2 bases; unmatched junction nucleotides: 9.

V and J are TRBV28 and TRBJ2-2; D is uncertain. This CDR3 comprises 12 residues. Trimming shortened V by 2 bases and J by 5 bases, and 3 bases separated the two germline ends. Germline CDR1 MDHEN, CDR2 SYDVKM. The CDR3 sequence: CASSLGTGELFF. The DNA of the CDR3 is TGTGCCAGCAGTTTAGGGACCGGGGAGCTGTTTTTT.

J is TRBJ2-3 and V is TRBV7-9; D unclear. Germline lookup yields CDR1 SEHNR and CDR2 FQNEAQ (reference sequence). The CDR3 loop spans 12 amino acids. Trimming took off 3 bases at V and 5 bases at J, with 6 bases between the two ends. CDR3 in DNA: TGTGCCAGCAGCTTTGCGGTAGATACGCAGTATTTT. This gives the protein CASSFAVDTQYF.

The chain is built from TRBV29-1 and TRBJ2-1; TRBD1 might be the D (5 bases). The CDR3 runs 17 residues. Germline-derived CDR1 and CDR2 are SQVTM and ANQGSEA. Trimming took off 4 bases at V and 12 bases at J, with 31 bases between the two ends. This CDR3 reads CSVGQISNEATTQGQFF. CDR3 DNA: TGCAGCGTTGGTCAGATATCCAATGAGGCTACTACCCAGGGGCAGTTCTTC.

The chain employs TRBV5-1 and TRBJ2-1; D gene ambiguous. Germline lookup yields CDR1 SGHRS and CDR2 YFSETQ. This CDR3 has 15 residues. Trimming left V 0 bases short and J 5 bases short, with 12 bases between. CDR3 sequence (DNA): TGCGCCAGCAGCTTGGACCGTCGGGTGAACAATGAGCAGTTCTTC. This codes for CASSLDRRVNNEQFF.

The chain is built from TRBV5-5 and TRBJ2-3; D is perhaps TRBD1 (5 bases). The V gene's germline CDR1 is SGHKS and CDR2 YYEKEE (reference sequence). V was shortened by 2 bases and J by 1 base, with 8 bases between the two germline ends. This CDR3 is built from 14 residues. CDR3 in DNA: TGTGCCAGCAGCTTCTCCAGGGGCACAGATACGCAGTATTTT. Translating it yields CASSFSRGTDTQYF.

The rearrangement links TRBV6-1 to TRBJ1-5; a weak D match, TRBD1 (5 bases). Germline-derived CDR1 and CDR2 are MNHNS and SASEGT. Trimming shortened V by 1 base and J by 9 bases, and 7 bases separated the two germline ends. The CDR3 extends over 12 amino acids. The CDR3 sequence is CASSEVGGPQHF. DNA of the CDR3: TGTGCCAGCAGTGAAGTGGGGGGGCCCCAGCATTTT.